The next 2 T cell receptor beta chains were all read from a single sample in a study of CD8 T cells in ankylosing spondylitis. TCRdb re-called the 5' RACE reads through MiXCR, storing one row per CDR3 protein. The sample lists around 250,000 distinct CDR3 sequences; over 15% were seen once. Material: blood, either unsorted or a sorted T cell fraction (not recorded which). Source of these receptors: a male donor with ankylosing spondylitis or in good health (not recorded which).

This clonotype was seen only a few times. V usage is TRBV3-1 and J usage is TRBJ2-7; D unclear. The CDR3 has 12 amino acids. Germline loops: CDR1 LGHDT, CDR2 YNNKEL (reference sequence). V dropped 3 bases and J dropped 6 bases, with 9 bases sitting between them. CDR3 coding DNA: TGTGCCAGCAGCCATTCCCTCGGCGAGCAGTACTTC. It codes for CASSHSLGEQYF.

This chain joins TRBV29-1 and TRBJ2-7, with TRBD2 matching over 7 bases. V was clipped by 1 base and J by 4 bases; unmatched bases: 4. Germline CDR1 SQVTM, CDR2 ANQGSEA. The CDR3 spans 13 residues. CDR3 loop: CSVEGSGTYEQYF. CDR3 DNA: TGCAGCGTTGAAGGCAGCGGGACGTACGAGCAGTACTTC.